This is a list of T cell receptor beta chains from one sample in a study of human T cells and chemical hapten exposure. TCRdb processed the RACE reads anew with MiXCR; each CDR3 protein has one entry. The sample yields 84,000 or so distinct CDR3 sequences, more than 9% seen once. This specimen was whole blood, taken in connection with sensitization to the hapten diphenylcyclopropenone (DPC). The receptors originated from a man aged 35 to 55 with alopecia areata. Some clones in this sample may be carry-over from other donors' samples. Each CDR3 is given with its conserved first and last residue. The D gene is left open where the match is weak. Size values are once, few and many counts, or a class for expanded clones, and some rows have none.

cdr3_nt	cdr3_aa	v_call	j_call	clone_size	d_call
TGTGCCAGCAGTTACGGTAGCGAGCAGTACTTC	CASSYGSEQYF	TRBV6-2/TRBV6-3	TRBJ2-7	-	-
TGTGCCACCAGCAGACCGAACACCCCTAGTGAGCAGTTCTTC	CATSRPNTPSEQFF	TRBV24-1	TRBJ2-1	-	-
TGCAGCGTTAGTACGGTGTACCAAGAGACCCAGTACTTC	CSVSTVYQETQYF	TRBV29-1	TRBJ2-5	-	-
TGTGCCAGCAGCAAGCCTACAGGGGCCTCCGACCGAGAGACCCAGTACTTC	CASSKPTGASDRETQYF	TRBV12-3/TRBV12-4	TRBJ2-5	-	TRBD1
TGCAGTGCTAGCGGTAGCGGGGAGACCCAGTACTTC	CSASGSGETQYF	TRBV20-1	TRBJ2-5	few	TRBD2
TGTGCCAGCGACCGGACAGGGTCGGTTGTCGGGGAGCTGTTTTTT	CASDRTGSVVGELFF	TRBV6-1	TRBJ2-2	-	TRBD1
TGTGCCAGCAGCGTAGTAGGGACTAGCGGGGGGGATGAGCAGTTCTTC	CASSVVGTSGGDEQFF	TRBV9	TRBJ2-1	-	TRBD2
TGTGCCAGCAGTTTAGCGAGGTCAGGGACCTCTGGGGCCAACGTCCTGACTTTC	CASSLARSGTSGANVLTF	TRBV12-3/TRBV12-4	TRBJ2-6	-	-
TGTGCCAGCAGCTACGGACAAACTAACTATGGCTACACCTTC	CASSYGQTNYGYTF	TRBV7-9	TRBJ1-2	many	-
TGTGCCAGCAGCGCGGGGACAGGATCCCCTGAAGCTTTCTTT	CASSAGTGSPEAFF	TRBV9	TRBJ1-1	-	TRBD1
TGTGCCAGCAGCCAAGGTCCCGTTGAGCGGGCGAACACTGAAGCTTTCTTT	CASSQGPVERANTEAFF	TRBV4-2	TRBJ1-1	few	-
TGCAGTTCGAGGTTTAGGGGCACCGGGGAGCTGTTTTTT	CSSRFRGTGELFF	TRBV20-1	TRBJ2-2	-	-
TGTGCCAGCGCCCCGGGGAGCTCCTATAATTCACCCCTCCACTTT	CASAPGSSYNSPLHF	TRBV27	TRBJ1-6	few	-
TGTGCCAGCAGTTTAACGGGAGGCGCCTACAATGAGCAGTTCTTC	CASSLTGGAYNEQFF	TRBV12-3/TRBV12-4	TRBJ2-1	few	TRBD2
TGTGCCAGCAGCACCGGAGGAGGGAGGGATACGCAGTATTTT	CASSTGGGRDTQYF	TRBV9	TRBJ2-3	-	-
TGTGCCAGCAGCGTAGAGGTCAGTACAGATGGCTACACCTTC	CASSVEVSTDGYTF	TRBV9	TRBJ1-2	many	-
TGCGCCAGCAGCTCCGGACTAGCGGATATGTCCCAGTACTTC	CASSSGLADMSQYF	TRBV5-1	TRBJ2-5	-	TRBD2
TGTGCCAGCAGTCGGACGGTTGAAGTTTTCTTT	CASSRTVEVFF	TRBV6-2/TRBV6-3	TRBJ1-1	-	-
TGCAGCGTTCTTACTAGCGGCACCTACGAGCAGTACTTC	CSVLTSGTYEQYF	TRBV29-1	TRBJ2-7	few	TRBD2
TGTGCCAGTAGTGAGTCTGGGGCCAACGTCCTGACTTTC	CASSESGANVLTF	TRBV19	TRBJ2-6	few	-
TGCAGTGCTAGCAGGCCCAAACTATTCACAGATACGCAGTATTTT	CSASRPKLFTDTQYF	TRBV20-1	TRBJ2-3	-	-
TGTGCCAGTAGGGACACAGGGGAATGGTATGGCTACACCTTC	CASRDTGEWYGYTF	TRBV19	TRBJ1-2	-	TRBD1
TGTGCCAGCACCGAACTCCCGTCGGGGACTGAAGCTTTCTTT	CASTELPSGTEAFF	TRBV6-1	TRBJ1-1	few	-
TGTGCCAGCACCGGCGACTCGATCAATCAGCCCCAGCATTTT	CASTGDSINQPQHF	TRBV6-2/TRBV6-3	TRBJ1-5	few	-
TGTGCCAGCTCACCGAATCCGATAGGGCGGGCGGAAGAGACCCAGTACTTC	CASSPNPIGRAEETQYF	TRBV18	TRBJ2-5	few	-
TGTGCCAGCAGTGTTAGTAATCAGCCCCAGCATTTT	CASSVSNQPQHF	TRBV12-3/TRBV12-4	TRBJ1-5	-	-
TGTGCCAGCAGCGCCAGGAGGCAGTACTCTGGAAACACCATATATTTT	CASSARRQYSGNTIYF	TRBV21-1	TRBJ1-3	many	-
TGTGCCAGCAGCCCTACTAGCGGGAGGGGGGATACGCAGTATTTT	CASSPTSGRGDTQYF	TRBV6-2/TRBV6-3	TRBJ2-3	few	TRBD2
TGCGCCAGCAGCGTAACTCCTGAGACTAGCGGGAGTCTCTTC	CASSVTPETSGSLF	TRBV5-1	TRBJ2-1	-	TRBD2
TGTGCCAGCAGTTCGACTCAGGGGGCTGGCACTGAAGCTTTCTTT	CASSSTQGAGTEAFF	TRBV12-3/TRBV12-4	TRBJ1-1	many	TRBD1
TGCGCCAGCAGTCAATTGGGACGTGGCAATCAGCCCCAGCATTTT	CASSQLGRGNQPQHF	TRBV23-1	TRBJ1-5	-	-
TGTGCCATCACTTTACTAGCGGGGGCCTACAATGAGCAGTTCTTC	CAITLLAGAYNEQFF	TRBV10-3	TRBJ2-1	-	TRBD2
TGTGCCAGCAGTGATTGGCAGGACTACGAGCAGTACTTC	CASSDWQDYEQYF	TRBV25-1	TRBJ2-7	-	-
TGTGCCAGCAGTTCACCCTCCGGGACAGGGTTTGCCAACAATCAGCCCCAGCATTTT	CASSSPSGTGFANNQPQHF	TRBV28	TRBJ1-5	many	TRBD1
TGTGCCAGCAGCGACAATAGGGGCGGGGCCGGGTCCTACAATGAGCAGTTCTTC	CASSDNRGGAGSYNEQFF	TRBV7-3	TRBJ2-1	-	-
TGTGCCATCAGAGAGACAGGGGGCGCAGAGACCCAGTACTTC	CAIRETGGAETQYF	TRBV10-3	TRBJ2-5	-	TRBD1
TGTGCCACCAGTGATTCGGGACTAGCGGGGCAGTTCTTC	CATSDSGLAGQFF	TRBV24-1	TRBJ2-1	few	TRBD2
TGTGCCAGCAGTTACTCGACTAGCGGGGAGACCCAGTACTTC	CASSYSTSGETQYF	TRBV6-2/TRBV6-3	TRBJ2-5	few	TRBD2
TGTGCCAGCAGTTTTTCAGTACAGATCACTGAAGCTTTCTTT	CASSFSVQITEAFF	TRBV27	TRBJ1-1	many	-
TGCAGTGCTAGTCGAGATACGCAGTATTTT	CSASRDTQYF	TRBV20-1	TRBJ2-3	-	-
TGTGCCACCAGTGAGACAGTCGGGCAGCCCCAGCATTTT	CATSETVGQPQHF	TRBV24-1	TRBJ1-5	many	-
TGTGCCTGGAGTCCTATCTCACTAGCGGGAGACGGGAGGACCCAGTACTTC	CAWSPISLAGDGRTQYF	TRBV30	TRBJ2-5	-	TRBD2
TGCAGCGTGTTGGGACAGGCGACGTCAGATACGCAGTATTTT	CSVLGQATSDTQYF	TRBV29-1	TRBJ2-3	many	TRBD1
TGCAGTGCTAACCACAGGGGACGTGGCTACACCTTC	CSANHRGRGYTF	TRBV20-1	TRBJ1-2	-	TRBD1
TGTGCCAGCAGCGTGGCGCCCACAGATACGCAGTATTTT	CASSVAPTDTQYF	TRBV6-5	TRBJ2-3	many	-
TGCAGTGCTAGGAGACAGGGGAGTCACATTCAGTACTTC	CSARRQGSHIQYF	TRBV20-1	TRBJ2-4	few	TRBD1
TGCGCCAGCAGCCCCAGGGGGCGAGGAAATAATTCACCCCTCCACTTT	CASSPRGRGNNSPLHF	TRBV5-1	TRBJ1-6	many	TRBD1
TGTGCCAGCAGCGCCGAGGTCCCTGGGGCCAACGTCCTGACTTTC	CASSAEVPGANVLTF	TRBV28	TRBJ2-6	-	-
TGCAGTGCTAGAGATCCCCGACAAAACACAGATACGCAGTATTTT	CSARDPRQNTDTQYF	TRBV20-1	TRBJ2-3	-	-
TGTGCCAGCAGTTTGTCAGGGGGTTTTCAGTACGAGCAGTACTTC	CASSLSGGFQYEQYF	TRBV28	TRBJ2-7	-	TRBD1
TGCGCCAGCAGCCAAGGGGGGGCTAGCGGGATGTTGGATACGCAGTATTTT	CASSQGGASGMLDTQYF	TRBV4-3	TRBJ2-3	many	TRBD2
TGCGCCAGCAGCTCGAACATTCTAGCCAAAAACATTCAGTACTTC	CASSSNILAKNIQYF	TRBV4-3	TRBJ2-4	few	-
TGTGCCAGCAGCAGCCTAGTTTTAGATACGCAGTATTTT	CASSSLVLDTQYF	TRBV6-5	TRBJ2-3	-	-